This T cell receptor (beta chain) is from a study of blood T cells in healthy people across ages. With V trimmed by 3 bases and J by 3 bases, 7 bases remained unmatched. The V gene's germline CDR1 is SGHAT and CDR2 FQNNGV. This CDR3 is built from 15 residues. This clonotype was seen at least ten times. The authors ran a second PCR of about 7 to 11 cycles using a sample-barcoded 5' primer and a J-beta primer mix. TCRdb recomputed calls from the 5' RACE reads with MiXCR, one row per CDR3 protein. The table has about 780,000 distinct CDR3 sequences, around 25% seen once. This same sample was also part of a study on T cells of mothers and their children. From that report: Whatever RNA was extracted went entirely into cDNA synthesis, at roughly 1.5 ug per 15 ul. The shaping of TCR recombination output by thymic selection is similar in related and unrelated pairs.

Sequences were obtained from blood. The chain combines TRBV11-2 with TRBJ2-5; 7 bases match TRBD1. This clonotype was sampled from a boy between 10 and 17 years old in good health. CDR3 region: CASSFPSGGEETQYF. In DNA, the CDR3 is TGTGCCAGCAGCTTCCCGTCAGGGGGTGAAGAGACCCAGTACTTC.